This TCR beta chain was identified during a study of cytomegalovirus exposure and HLA in healthy donors. Overall study: Tens of millions of unique TCRs from HLA-typed donors were held in an early release of data.

Broader study findings: Later, an analysis showed that TCR beta chains associated with HLA were more clonally expanded than others that were equally common. The listing of 150 to 200 TCR beta chains classed them as cytomegalovirus-associated. Most likely, a cluster of highly shared sequence variants arose as a sequencing artifact.

It was with 60 Vbeta and 13 Jbeta primers that the PCR ran. The protocol was immunoSEQ multiplex PCR, while the TCRdb copy is restricted to in-frame clones and leaves out a portion. The data hold approximately 150,000 clones, with 79% observed a single time. The CDR3 has 14 residues. V shed 0 bases and J shed 4 bases, with 9 bases lying between them. CDR1 is SGHTS, CDR2 YDEGEE, per germline. This clone was detected once. The target antigen is unknown. The receptor comes from a man aged 35-49 years in good health and CMV-seronegative. Sequenced: PBMCs. The V call is TRBV5-8, the J call TRBJ2-3; a possible D gene is TRBD2 (6 bases). The CDR3 spells CASSLGREPDTQYF. CDR3 DNA: TGTGCCAGCAGCTTGGGGAGGGAGCCAGATACGCAGTATTTT. The full variable domain, rest sourced from reference TRBV5-8 and TRBJ2-3, is EAGVTQSPTHLIKTRGQQATLRCSPISGHTSVYWYQQALGLGLQFLLWYDEGEERNRGNFPPRFSGRQFPNYSSELNVNALELEDSALYLCASSLGREPDTQYFGPGTRLTVL.